These 21 T cell receptor beta chains share one sample of origin, sequenced in a study of control samples from healthy donors and cancer patients. Using immunoSEQ multiplex PCR, the repertoire was profiled, and TCRdb retains in-frame clones only, with some absent. The repertoire consists of about 85,000 clones, with around nine tenths occurring once and the leading ten covering approximately 7.6%. Sequenced material: blood. The receptors stem from a woman aged 60-75 years in good health.

The chain carries TRBV6-2 or TRBV6-3 and TRBJ1-2; TRBD1 is a possible D gene (6 bases). Germline V gene lookup returns CDR1 MNHEY and CDR2 SVGEGT. The V end was cut by 2 bases, the J end by 3 bases, with 10 bases between. This CDR3 region has 14 residues. The CDR3 bases are TGTGCCAGCAGTTACCAAACAGGGTACTATGGCTACACCTTC. This encodes CASSYQTGYYGYTF.

The chain recombines TRBV7-2 with TRBJ1-2; possibly TRBD1 for D (5 bases). V gave up 2 bases and J gave up 2 bases, with 15 bases separating them. There are 16 residues in the CDR3. Germline V gene data show CDR1 as SGHTA and CDR2 as FQGNSA. CDR3 in amino acids: CASSLFRGTANYGYTF. The CDR3 region has the DNA TGTGCCAGCAGCTTATTTAGAGGGACGGCCAACTATGGCTACACCTTC.

This rearrangement joins TRBV19 to TRBJ2-4, with no clear D. Deletions cut 7 bases from V and 0 bases from J, with 13 bases between. This CDR3 comprises 15 residues. Per germline, CDR1 LNHDA and CDR2 SQIVND (reference sequence). CDR3 in DNA: TGTGCCAGTAAGGGCCTAGGAGAAGCCAAAAACATTCAGTACTTC. This codes for CASKGLGEAKNIQYF.

This clone came up once. The V and J genes are TRBV2 and TRBJ1-2; D not certain. The CDR3 totals 13 residues. The germline V gene has CDR1 SNHLY and CDR2 FYNNEI. Trimming cost V 4 bases and J 2 bases, with 8 bases left between them. The CDR3 reads CASSGDHNYGYTF. CDR3 DNA: TGTGCCAGCAGTGGTGACCACAACTATGGCTACACCTTC. The whole variable domain, filled in from reference TRBV2 and TRBJ1-2, reads EPEVTQTPSHQVTQMGQEVILRCVPISNHLYFYWYRQILGQKVEFLVSFYNNEISEKSEIFDDQFSVERPDGSNFTLKIRSTKLEDSAMYFCASSGDHNYGYTFGSGTRLTVV.

This chain joins TRBV3-1 (or the pseudogene TRBV3-2) and TRBJ1-1; D not resolved. V lost 1 base, J lost 7 bases, and 7 bases lay in between. The CDR3 consists of 12 residues. Germline CDR1 LGHDT, CDR2 YNNKEL (reference sequence). The CDR3 loop is CASSQGPLEAFF. CDR3 sequence (DNA): TGTGCCAGCAGCCAAGGGCCCCTTGAAGCTTTCTTT.

CDR3 protein: CASSLLQLATGGYTF. CDR3 DNA sequence: TGTGCCAGCAGCTTACTACAACTCGCAACAGGTGGCTACACCTTC. This chain uses TRBV7-9 with TRBJ1-2; D is possibly TRBD1 (5 bases). Germline V gene sequence: CDR1 SEHNR, CDR2 FQNEAQ (reference sequence). Trimming shortened V by 2 bases and J by 7 bases, and 17 bases separated the two germline ends. The CDR3 covers 15 residues.

The V call is TRBV14, the J call TRBJ1-1; unclear D gene. Looked up from germline, CDR1 is SGHDN and CDR2 is FVKESK. The V and J ends lost 1 base and 1 base respectively, with 4 bases between them. The CDR3 has 13 residues. The DNA for the CDR3 is TGTGCCAGCAGCCAAGTCAAGAACACTGAAGCTTTCTTT. This gives the protein CASSQVKNTEAFF.

The chain joins TRBV6-6 to TRBJ1-2; D is perhaps TRBD1 (6 bases). This CDR3 is built from 14 residues. Trimming took 5 bases from V and 8 from J, leaving 18 bases between them. CDR1 and CDR2 (germline): MNHNY, SVGAGI (reference sequence). DNA for the CDR3: TGTGCCAGCAGTACCAACAGGGATAGTCGGGGCTACACCTTC. This sequence encodes CASSTNRDSRGYTF.

The genes are TRBV6-2 or TRBV6-3 and TRBJ2-3; TRBD2 matches at 9 bases. Germline V gene sequence: CDR1 MNHEY, CDR2 SVGEGT. Trimming took 5 bases from V and 3 from J; bases not matched to a gene: 3. This CDR3 is 14 amino acids long. In nucleotides, the CDR3 is TGTGCCAGCAGTGGGGGACTAGCAACAGATACGCAGTATTTT. Amino acids: CASSGGLATDTQYF.

The V gene is TRBV28, the J gene TRBJ1-6; D might be TRBD1 (6 bases). Germline values: CDR1 MDHEN, CDR2 SYDVKM. V gave up 7 bases and J gave up 10 bases, with 20 bases separating them. The CDR3 runs to 15 residues. The CDR3 reads CASTSPDSRESPLHF. CDR3 DNA sequence: TGTGCCAGCACCTCCCCGGACAGTAGGGAATCACCCCTCCACTTT. The whole variable domain, remainder taken from reference TRBV28 and TRBJ1-6, is DVKVTQSSRYLVKRTGEKVFLECVQDMDHENMFWYRQDPGLGLRLIYFSYDVKMKEKGDIPEGYSVSREKKERFSLILESASTNQTSMYLCASTSPDSRESPLHFGNGTRLTVT.

This clone was recorded once. The rearrangement uses TRBV28 and TRBJ1-3; D not resolved. Germline loops: CDR1 MDHEN, CDR2 SYDVKM. The CDR3 has 14 residues. V dropped 2 bases and J dropped 4 bases, with 9 bases sitting between them. The CDR3 sequence is CASSLPLTGNTIYF. CDR3 sequence (DNA): TGTGCCAGCAGTTTACCCCTCACGGGAAACACCATATATTTT.

Only one count was recorded for this clone. The chain combines TRBV4-3 with TRBJ1-4; D is perhaps TRBD1 (5 bases). V lost 0 bases to trimming and J lost 7 bases, with 9 bases between them. CDR1 is LGHNA, CDR2 YSLEER, per germline. The CDR3 loop spans 14 amino acids. CDR3 residues: CASSQDEGSEKLFF. As DNA, the CDR3 is TGCGCCAGCAGCCAAGATGAGGGGAGTGAAAAACTGTTTTTT.

This clone was seen a single time. The V gene is TRBV6-2 or TRBV6-3, the J gene TRBJ1-5; 7 bases match TRBD1. Germline assignment: CDR1 MNHEY and CDR2 SVGEGT. The junction had 14 bases not matched to a gene; V was cut back by 2 bases and J by 4 bases. The CDR3 consists of 18 residues. CDR3 loop: CASSYTGSTGDQNQPQHF. CDR3 nucleotides: TGTGCCAGCAGTTACACTGGGTCTACAGGGGACCAAAATCAGCCCCAGCATTTT.

V usage is TRBV28 and J usage is TRBJ1-2; D possibly corresponds to TRBD1 (5 bases). Trimming shortened V by 6 bases and J by 5 bases, and 25 bases separated the two germline ends. The CDR3 runs to 17 residues. Germline V gene lookup returns CDR1 MDHEN and CDR2 SYDVKM. CDR3 sequence reads: CASRRFSGVDSGYGYTF. Written as DNA, the CDR3 is TGTGCCAGCAGGCGCTTTTCGGGGGTCGACTCTGGGTATGGCTACACCTTC.

The chain couples TRBV9 to TRBJ2-7, with TRBD2 identical over 8 bases. Germline CDR1 SGDLS, CDR2 YYNGEE. The CDR3 loop spans 15 amino acids. The junction had 4 bases not matched to a gene; V was cut back by 1 base and J by 1 base. The CDR3 reads CASSVQAGESYEQYF. In DNA form, the CDR3 reads TGTGCCAGCAGCGTACAAGCGGGAGAGTCCTACGAGCAGTACTTC.

The chain uses TRBV7-2 and TRBJ1-1; D not resolved. V was clipped by 2 bases and J by 6 bases, with 4 bases between them. CDR1 and CDR2 (germline): SGHTA, FQGNSA. This CDR3 region has 11 residues. This CDR3 is CASSLWAEAFF. The CDR3 coding sequence is TGTGCCAGCAGCTTATGGGCTGAAGCTTTCTTT.

The rearrangement uses TRBV28 and TRBJ2-1, with TRBD1 matching 11 bases. The V and J ends lost 3 bases and 4 bases, in that order; junction bases with no gene match: 5. Germline lookup yields CDR1 MDHEN and CDR2 SYDVKM. CDR3 size: 16 residues. CDR3 protein: CASSFWGQGDYNEQFF. The DNA of the CDR3 is TGTGCCAGCAGTTTTTGGGGACAGGGGGATTACAATGAGCAGTTCTTC.

The chain recombines TRBV5-4 with TRBJ2-2; D may correspond to TRBD1 or TRBD2 (5 bases each). This CDR3 has 16 residues. Deletions cut 4 bases from V and 6 bases from J, with 19 bases between. Germline V gene data show CDR1 as SGHNT and CDR2 as YYREEE (reference sequence). This CDR3 reads CASSGDGVARAGELFF. The CDR3 region has the DNA TGTGCCAGCAGCGGGGACGGGGTTGCGCGCGCCGGGGAGCTGTTTTTT.

The chain is built from TRBV25-1 and TRBJ2-5; 10 nucleotides agree with TRBD2. Trimming cost V 6 bases and J 2 bases; bases outside gene matches: 3. The germline V gene has CDR1 MGHDK and CDR2 SYGVNS. This CDR3 has 14 residues. CDR3 sequence (DNA): TGTGCCAGCAGGGGGACTAGCGCTCAAGAGACCCAGTACTTC. Translating gives CASRGTSAQETQYF.

The chain couples TRBV6-5 to TRBJ1-3, with D possibly matching TRBD1 (5 bases). The germline V gene encodes CDR1 MNHEY and CDR2 SVGAGI. This CDR3 has 14 amino acids. V was shortened by 7 bases and J by 2 bases, with 12 bases between the two germline ends. DNA of the CDR3: TGTGCCAGCAACGAGTGGGGGGCTGGAAACACCATATATTTT. Translation: CASNEWGAGNTIYF.

The J gene is TRBJ1-2, the V gene TRBV9; D is unclear. Germline loops: CDR1 SGDLS, CDR2 YYNGEE. The CDR3 totals 11 residues. The ends were cut back, 0 bases at V and 8 bases at J, with 5 bases in the middle. CDR3 nucleotides: TGTGCCAGCAGCGTAGGTTCCGGCTACACCTTC. Translation: CASSVGSGYTF.